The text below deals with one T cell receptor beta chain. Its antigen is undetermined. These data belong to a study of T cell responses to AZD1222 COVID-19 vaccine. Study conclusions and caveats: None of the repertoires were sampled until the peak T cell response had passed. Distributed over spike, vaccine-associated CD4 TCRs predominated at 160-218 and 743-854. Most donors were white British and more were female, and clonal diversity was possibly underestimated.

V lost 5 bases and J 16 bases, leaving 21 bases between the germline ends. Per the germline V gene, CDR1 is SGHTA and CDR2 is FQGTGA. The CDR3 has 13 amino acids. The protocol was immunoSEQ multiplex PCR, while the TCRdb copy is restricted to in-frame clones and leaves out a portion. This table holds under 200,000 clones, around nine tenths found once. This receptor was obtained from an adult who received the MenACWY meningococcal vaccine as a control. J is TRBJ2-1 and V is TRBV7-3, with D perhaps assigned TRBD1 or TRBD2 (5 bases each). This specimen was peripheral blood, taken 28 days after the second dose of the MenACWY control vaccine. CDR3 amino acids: CASSPGTSARLFF. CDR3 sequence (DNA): TGTGCCAGCAGCCCCGGGACGTCGGCCAGGTTATTCTTC.